The sequence of this T cell receptor (beta chain) was determined in a study of post-analysis software for immune sequencing data. On the study more broadly: Several disease courses (relapsing-remitting, secondary progressive and progressive-relapsing) of multiple sclerosis were included.

Carried by the TCR beta cDNA libraries were unique molecular identifiers. TCRdb re-called the PCR reads with MiXCR, one entry per CDR3 protein. The sample has approximately 690,000 distinct CDR3 sequences, approximately 60% seen once. Comment on this clonotype: Its antigen remains unknown.

The V end lost 4 bases, the J end lost 10 bases, and 17 bases lay between the germline ends. The CDR3 has 13 amino acids. The V gene's germline CDR1 is MNHEY and CDR2 SVGAGI. Study findings and constraints: Significantly lower normalized Chao1 diversity was seen in multiple sclerosis patients than in controls. Higher frequency in patients than in controls was seen for roughly five TRBV segments, with TRBV5-6, TRBV5-1 and TRBV20-1 among them.

J is TRBJ2-7 and V is TRBV6-5; D is possibly TRBD1 (6 bases). The sequencing sample was made of blood. The receptor comes from a girl aged 2 to 10 with multiple sclerosis. CDR3: CASSSPPRDTQYF. CDR3 DNA: TGTGCCAGCAGTTCACCTCCACGGGACACCCAGTACTTC.